Each of the 4 T cell receptor beta chains below was sequenced from the same sample in a study of shared clonotypes between healthy human individuals. Libraries were prepared by immunoSEQ multiplex PCR; TCRdb keeps only in-frame clonotypes and omits some of them. There are roughly 500,000 clones in the sample; almost 97% occur only once, and about 0.064% lies in the top ten. Sequences were obtained from naive CD4+ T cells sorted from blood. Specified subset: CD45RA+ positively selected. These receptors were collected from a woman in her 30s in good health.

The chain recombines TRBV10-2 with TRBJ2-1; TRBD2 might be the D (5 bases). V lost 5 bases and J lost 0, with 14 bases in between. The germline CDR1 and CDR2 sequences are WSHSY and SAAADI. This CDR3 is built from 16 residues. The CDR3 here is CASSTLRGSSYNEQFF. The CDR3 nucleotides are TGCGCCAGCAGTACCCTACGGGGTAGCTCCTACAATGAGCAGTTCTTC.

The chain recombines TRBV7-3 with TRBJ2-7; D remains ambiguous. Germline V gene data show CDR1 as SGHTA and CDR2 as FQGTGA. Trimming shortened V by 1 base and J by 2 bases, and 6 bases separated the two germline ends. CDR3 length equals 13 residues. The chain's CDR3 is CASSLNRAYEQYF. The CDR3 DNA reads TGTGCCAGCAGCTTAAACAGAGCCTACGAGCAGTACTTC.

Regarding this clone: Additional DNA sequences in this sample encode the identical CDR3. The chain has TRBV18 and TRBJ2-2; D may be TRBD2 (5 bases). In germline, CDR1 is KGHSH, CDR2 LQKENI. This CDR3 contains 14 residues. V was shortened by 3 bases and J by 5 bases, with 10 bases between the two germline ends. The CDR3 bases are TGTGCCAGCTCACCTGGAGGACGGACCGGGGAGCTGTTTTTT. Protein product: CASSPGGRTGELFF.

The sample holds one count of this clone. The gene calls are TRBV28 and TRBJ1-5, with D possibly TRBD1 on 5 matching bases. Germline values: CDR1 MDHEN, CDR2 SYDVKM. V lost 2 bases to trimming and J lost 5 bases, with 16 bases between them. This CDR3 has 16 residues. CDR3 protein: CASSLGGVGEDQPQHF. Here the CDR3 DNA reads TGTGCCAGCAGTTTAGGGGGTGTGGGGGAAGATCAGCCCCAGCATTTT. Based on the CDR3 plus reference TRBV28 and TRBJ1-5, the full variable domain is DVKVTQSSRYLVKRTGEKVFLECVQDMDHENMFWYRQDPGLGLRLIYFSYDVKMKEKGDIPEGYSVSREKKERFSLILESASTNQTSMYLCASSLGGVGEDQPQHFGDGTRLSIL.